The 2 T cell receptor beta chains below come from one sample, sequenced in a study of cytomegalovirus exposure and HLA in healthy donors. The PCR used 60 Vbeta and 13 Jbeta primers. Assay used: immunoSEQ multiplex PCR; TCRdb lists only in-frame clones, some missing. The sample has fewer than 200,000 clones, under 9.5% seen once. The sequenced sample consisted of PBMCs. All receptors come from a woman aged 25 to 39 in good health and CMV-seropositive.

This clone was found a few times. The chain carries TRBV7-9 and TRBJ2-3; no definite D call. With 4 bases removed from V and 2 bases from J, the gap between germline ends came to 4 bases. Per the germline V gene, CDR1 is SEHNR and CDR2 is FQNEAQ (reference sequence). This CDR3 has 12 amino acids. CDR3 nucleotides: TGTGCCAGCAGCTCTATCACAGATACGCAGTATTTT. Residues: CASSSITDTQYF.

This clone was found a few times. The rearrangement uses TRBV6-1 and TRBJ2-5; 9 bases are shared with TRBD1. The ends lost 4 bases at V and 0 bases at J; junction bases unmatched: 3. Germline CDR1 MNHNS, CDR2 SASEGT. The CDR3 covers 15 residues. CDR3 sequence reads: CASSARDRDQETQYF. Written as DNA, the CDR3 is TGTGCCAGCAGTGCCCGGGACAGGGACCAAGAGACCCAGTACTTC.